This entry features one T cell receptor (beta chain) sequence. Its target is not known. Cultured cells yielded isolated CD4+ T cells after nine to ten days. The person had a PCR-confirmed SARS-CoV-2 infection during March to December 2020. This record comes from a study of vaccination effects on CD4 cells after COVID-19. Study in general: Two doses of BNT162b2 or mRNA-1273 vaccine were administered to participants. Samples were given by two convalescent patients 16 days and one week before vaccination.

Data came from immunoSEQ multiplex PCR; TCRdb stores just in-frame clones and leaves some out. The repertoire consists of tens of thousands of clones, with approximately 72% occurring once and the leading ten covering around 21%. This TCR was sampled from a human donor who had a prior SARS-CoV-2 infection. The sequences come from CD4+ T cells from PBMCs cultured without peptide, collected before COVID-19 vaccination.

The CDR3 is CASSETGNNEKLFF. The CDR3 DNA follows: TGCGCCAGCAGCGAAACAGGGAATAATGAAAAACTGTTTTTT. The V call is TRBV5-1, the J call TRBJ1-4, with D perhaps TRBD1 (6 bases). Trimming took off 4 bases at V and 4 bases at J, with 11 bases between the two ends. The CDR3 covers 14 residues. In germline, CDR1 is SGHRS, CDR2 YFSETQ.